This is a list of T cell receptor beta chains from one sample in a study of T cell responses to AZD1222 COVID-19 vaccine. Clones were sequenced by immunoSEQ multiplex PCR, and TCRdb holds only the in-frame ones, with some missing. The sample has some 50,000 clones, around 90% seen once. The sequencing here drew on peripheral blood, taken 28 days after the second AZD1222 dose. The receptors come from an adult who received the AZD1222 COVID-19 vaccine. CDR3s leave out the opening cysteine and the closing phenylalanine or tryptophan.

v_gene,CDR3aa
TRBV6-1,ASSGGTGGLVDEQF
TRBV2,ASRLTGGVYGYT
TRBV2,ASSGWKLGSNYGYT
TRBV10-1,ASSRGASGYNEQF
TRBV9,ASSKGLAGSISTDTQY
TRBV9,ASSLSRAGTDTQY
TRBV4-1,ASSQTSGRAATGELF
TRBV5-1,ASSLDAHTGELF
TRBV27,ASRSTGGPNSPLH
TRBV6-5,AGGQNNPLNEKLF
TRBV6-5,ASTDIVYEQY
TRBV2,ASIGARSKGYT
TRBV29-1,SALGAPGSPLH
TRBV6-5,AIPGQVPYEQY
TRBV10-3,AIGTSGYSYEQY
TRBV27,ASSRDRGVEKLF
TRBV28,ASTLGGIPSYEQY
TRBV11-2,ASSPLAGGREQY
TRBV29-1,SVPNPTSGFGNEQF
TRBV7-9,ASSRDGVNQPQH
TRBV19,ASSIAGGGQPQH
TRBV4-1,ASSHGDTGLTGNTIY
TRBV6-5,ASRIAGGHYNEQF
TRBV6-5,ASRGPSSYEQY
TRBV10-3,AISPQGDTNYGYT
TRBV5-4,ASRRGQGLNTEAF
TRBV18,ASSSGQGYGYT
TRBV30,AWSRQEDTEAF
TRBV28,ASSLPGANYGYT
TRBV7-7,ASSATPADSYNEQF
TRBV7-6,ASSSGDSSNQPQH
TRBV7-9,ATYRDNNEKLF
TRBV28,ASNSGGLGSKMNTEAF
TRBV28,ASSSRDRYEQY
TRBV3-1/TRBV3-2,ASSHTGSEAF
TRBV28,ASSARLAREDNTGELF
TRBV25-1,ASGPVGPGANVLT
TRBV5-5,ASSPPPLTDTQY
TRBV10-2,ASSKDREGTNEKLF
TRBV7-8,ASMRPPSYEQY
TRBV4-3,ASSQDEGFYEQY
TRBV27,ASRVWGMAYNEQF
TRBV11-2,ASSLGWRSGHEQY
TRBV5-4,ASSLGAGGSYEQY
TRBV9,ASSVGNMNTEAF
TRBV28,ASTISGASGFNEQF
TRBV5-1,ASSLRQGAGEQY
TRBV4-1,ASSQPRGSGQYNEQF
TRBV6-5,ASSSPGLADQQF
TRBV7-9,ASSLDRTSGSIETQY
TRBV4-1,ASSQGGRGTSGGRTGELF
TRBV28,ASEGTRLLSYEQY
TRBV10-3,AISDPRWAAAGELF
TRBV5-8,ASRSRVSGTESGPQH
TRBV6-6,ASSYHGPDQPQH